This TCR beta chain stems from a study of human T cells and chemical hapten exposure. Whole-study findings and limits: With DPC sensitization, TCRs exceeding 1 in 1000 frequency showed no change.

The CDR3 has 14 residues. V lost 7 bases, J lost 9 bases, and 21 bases lay in between. The germline V gene has CDR1 SGHAT and CDR2 FQNNGV. TCRdb re-called the RACE reads through MiXCR, storing one row per CDR3 protein. The top ten hold around 6.8% of the sample, which has approximately 69,000 distinct CDR3 sequences, over 9% seen once. A note on this clonotype: Its antigen is not identified.

Time point described: patch test 2, 6 weeks after DPC sensitization. Treatment reported: therapeutic diphenylcyclopropenone sensitization with weekly scalp DPC. This specimen was whole blood, taken in connection with sensitization to the hapten diphenylcyclopropenone (DPC). This TCR came from a woman between 45 and 60 years old with alopecia areata. Some clones in this sample may be carry-over from other donors' samples. This chain joins TRBV11-2 and TRBJ2-5; D is uncertain. Written as DNA, the CDR3 is TGTGCCAGCACCTTGACGAGCCCCAAGATGGCCCAGTACTTC. Its translation: CASTLTSPKMAQYF.